The 25 T cell receptor beta chains presented below share a single source sample, sequenced in a study of Ad26.COV2.S vaccination and SARS-CoV-2 variants. Profiled with immunoSEQ multiplex PCR; TCRdb holds only in-frame clones, not every one. This sample has nearly 400,000 clones; roughly 90% occur once, and the top ten carry about 1.9%. This sample's treatment: some 19 received Ad26.COV2.S at low or high dose, single or two shots; about five received placebo; per-sample allocation not given. Day 63 following the first vaccine or placebo injection was when the samples were taken. Sample: peripheral blood, taken in a trial of Ad26.COV2.S vaccine versus placebo. Receptors originate from a person between 18 and 65 years old who received the Ad26.COV2.S COVID-19 vaccine or a placebo.

The chain links TRBV5-4 to TRBJ2-2; D is ambiguous. Trimming stripped 1 base from V and 1 base from J, with 2 bases between. From germline, CDR1 is SGHNT and CDR2 YYREEE (reference sequence). The CDR3 length is 13 residues. The CDR3 region is CASSLMNTGELFF. CDR3 in DNA: TGTGCCAGCAGCTTGATGAACACCGGGGAGCTGTTTTTT.

V gene TRBV5-4 combines with J gene TRBJ1-3; D uncertain. CDR1 is SGHNT, CDR2 YYREEE, per germline (reference sequence). There are 15 residues in the CDR3. The ends were cut back, 3 bases at V and 0 bases at J, with 10 bases in the middle. The CDR3: CASSSPGSSGNTIYF. The CDR3 DNA reads TGTGCCAGCAGCTCCCCGGGATCCTCTGGAAACACCATATATTTT.

V is TRBV7-2 and J is TRBJ1-1, with D tentatively TRBD1 (6 bases). The germline V and J ends were trimmed by 4 bases and 8 bases, with 14 bases remaining between them. Germline CDR1 is SGHTA and CDR2 is FQGNSA. The CDR3 is 13 residues long. CDR3 sequence: CASSSGTRHEAFF. The CDR3 bases are TGTGCCAGCAGCTCGGGGACAAGGCACGAAGCTTTCTTT.

CDR3 nucleotides: TGTGCCAGCAGTACAGGGGGCCAAGGGAACACTGAAGCTTTCTTT. Its protein product is CASSTGGQGNTEAFF. The chain uses TRBV28 and TRBJ1-1; 9 bases agree with TRBD1. With 5 bases clipped from V and 1 base from J, the junction kept 5 bases outside the gene matches. In germline, CDR1 is MDHEN, CDR2 SYDVKM. This CDR3 is built from 15 residues.

A single count supports this clone. Here the CDR3 DNA reads TGTGCCAGTAGCCCGCGACAGGGAGGCTACGAGCAGTACTTC. Translated, it gives CASSPRQGGYEQYF. The J gene is TRBJ2-7, the V gene TRBV19; tentatively, D is TRBD1 (7 bases). Germline V gene lookup returns CDR1 LNHDA and CDR2 SQIVND (reference sequence). This CDR3 comprises 14 residues. V lost 6 bases and J lost 3, with 15 bases in between.

This chain uses TRBV15 with TRBJ1-3; 7 positions match TRBD1. Germline V gene sequence: CDR1 LNHNV, CDR2 YYDKDF (reference sequence). The CDR3 is 17 amino acids. Trimming took 3 bases from V and 0 from J; bases not matched to a gene: 8. The CDR3 DNA sequence: TGTGCCACCAGCAGTCCGACAGGGCTCCTCTCTGGAAACACCATATATTTT. Amino acids: CATSSPTGLLSGNTIYF. Based on the CDR3 plus reference TRBV15 and TRBJ1-3, the full variable domain is DAMVIQNPRYQVTQFGKPVTLSCSQTLNHNVMYWYQQKSSQAPKLLFHYYDKDFNNEADTPDNFQSRRPNTSFCFLDIRSPGLGDTAMYLCATSSPTGLLSGNTIYFGEGSWLTVV.

The chain carries TRBV29-1 and TRBJ2-3, with D uncertain. The germline CDR1 and CDR2 sequences are SQVTM and ANQGSEA. V lost 2 bases and J lost 1, with 10 bases in between. The CDR3 has 14 residues. In DNA, the CDR3 is TGCAGCGTTGAAACGGACGTAGGCACAGATACGCAGTATTTT. It translates to CSVETDVGTDTQYF.

The V and J genes are TRBV11-2 and TRBJ1-6; D perhaps matches TRBD1 (6 bases). The V end was cut by 1 base, the J end by 11 bases, with 21 bases between. This CDR3 has 17 amino acids. CDR1 SGHAT and CDR2 FQNNGV come from the germline V gene. The CDR3 nucleotides read TGTGCCAGCAGCTTAGCGGTTCTCGGGGGGCGCCCCCCACCCCTCCACTTT. It translates to CASSLAVLGGRPPPLHF.

This chain joins TRBV28 and TRBJ1-5; D is possibly TRBD1 (5 bases). The CDR3 runs 17 residues. Germline values: CDR1 MDHEN, CDR2 SYDVKM. V gave up 7 bases and J gave up 7 bases, with 26 bases separating them. The CDR3 DNA reads TGTGCCAGCACTAACCTTGGGACGAGGGGTTCAGGACAGCCCCAGCATTTT. As protein: CASTNLGTRGSGQPQHF.

The V gene is TRBV18, the J gene TRBJ2-7; D remains unclear. This CDR3 comprises 13 residues. The ends were cut back, 1 base at V and 3 bases at J, with 7 bases in the middle. Germline CDR1 reads KGHSH; CDR2 reads LQKENI. CDR3 sequence: CASSPRAIYEQYF. DNA of the CDR3: TGTGCCAGCTCACCACGGGCAATCTACGAGCAGTACTTC.

J is TRBJ2-3 and V is TRBV24-1; 10 bases agree with TRBD2. The germline V gene encodes CDR1 KGHDR and CDR2 SFDVKD. The J segment lost 2 bases and the V segment lost 9 bases, leaving 4 bases of the junction unmatched. This CDR3 is 14 amino acids long. CDR3 protein: CATGTSDFTDTQYF. Written as DNA, the CDR3 is TGTGCCACCGGGACTAGCGACTTCACAGATACGCAGTATTTT.

The chain links TRBV9 to TRBJ2-5; 7 bases are shared with TRBD1. The CDR3 spans 14 residues. Germline V CDR1 and CDR2: SGDLS, YYNGEE. Trimming took 0 bases from V and 7 from J; bases not matched to a gene: 6. This CDR3 reads CASSVEQGQGTQYF. Written as DNA, the CDR3 is TGTGCCAGCAGCGTAGAACAGGGGCAGGGGACCCAGTACTTC. Full variable domain (missing parts from reference TRBV9 and TRBJ2-5): DSGVTQTPKHLITATGQRVTLRCSPRSGDLSVYWYQQSLDQGLQFLIQYYNGEERAKGNILERFSAQQFPDLHSELNLSSLELGDSALYFCASSVEQGQGTQYFGPGTRLLVL.

J is TRBJ2-1 and V is TRBV5-1; 9 bases map to TRBD2. The CDR3 extends over 16 amino acids. The trim removed 0 bases at V and 8 bases at J, leaving 9 bases unmatched. Per germline, CDR1 SGHRS and CDR2 YFSETQ. CDR3 bases: TGCGCCAGCAGCTTGGGTAGCGGGAGAGTAGGCGATGAGCAGTTCTTC. The encoded protein is CASSLGSGRVGDEQFF.

The chain combines TRBV4-1 with TRBJ2-1; D is possibly TRBD2 (5 bases). Trimming left V 0 bases short and J 12 bases short, with 12 bases between. The germline V gene has CDR1 MGHRA and CDR2 YSYEKL. The CDR3 is 13 amino acids. CDR3 region: CASSQDPLAGQFF. The CDR3 DNA reads as TGCGCCAGCAGCCAAGATCCACTCGCGGGGCAGTTCTTC.

The chain recombines TRBV7-9 with TRBJ2-7; D might be TRBD1 (6 bases). Trimming stripped 6 bases from V and 4 bases from J, with 19 bases between. The germline CDR1 and CDR2 sequences are SEHNR and FQNEAQ (reference sequence). The CDR3 sequence is 15 residues long. CDR3 amino acids: CASSRHMDSFYEQYF. Written as DNA, the CDR3 is TGTGCCAGCAGTCGCCACATGGACAGCTTTTACGAGCAGTACTTC.

The V and J genes are TRBV7-3 and TRBJ2-2; D possibly corresponds to TRBD2 (6 bases). The CDR3 has 15 amino acids. CDR1 and CDR2 (germline): SGHTA, FQGTGA. The V and J ends lost 5 bases and 3 bases respectively, with 13 bases between them. This CDR3 reads CASSPRDFYTGELFF. Here the CDR3 DNA reads TGTGCCAGCAGCCCTCGGGACTTTTACACCGGGGAGCTGTTTTTT. Looking up the rest from reference TRBV7-3 and TRBJ2-2 gives the full variable domain: GAGVSQTPSNKVTEKGKYVELRCDPISGHTALYWYRQSLGQGPEFLIYFQGTGAADDSGLPNDRFFAVRPEGSVSTLKIQRTERGDSAVYLCASSPRDFYTGELFFGEGSRLTVL.

This CDR3 is CASSLGLVEKLFF. CDR3 DNA sequence: TGTGCCAGCAGTTTAGGCTTGGTTGAAAAACTGTTTTTT. J is TRBJ1-4 and V is TRBV12-3 or TRBV12-4; no clear D. The V end was cut by 1 base, the J end by 7 bases, with 7 bases between. The CDR3 covers 13 residues.

This clone was detected a few times. This chain joins TRBV9 and TRBJ2-3, with a tentative D call TRBD2 (5 bases). V dropped 0 bases and J dropped 5 bases, with 7 bases sitting between them. CDR1 is SGDLS and CDR2 is YYNGEE in the germline V gene. The CDR3 contains 13 residues. CDR3 sequence (DNA): TGTGCCAGCAGCGTAGGAGGAGGAGATACGCAGTATTTT. Protein product: CASSVGGGDTQYF. Full variable domain (rest looked up from reference TRBV9 and TRBJ2-3): DSGVTQTPKHLITATGQRVTLRCSPRSGDLSVYWYQQSLDQGLQFLIQYYNGEERAKGNILERFSAQQFPDLHSELNLSSLELGDSALYFCASSVGGGDTQYFGPGTRLTVL.

The CDR3 here is CASSPRLAGDYEQYF. CDR3 nucleotides: TGTGCCAGCAGCCCAAGACTAGCGGGAGACTACGAGCAGTACTTC. The chain links TRBV7-9 to TRBJ2-7; 12 bases align to TRBD2. Germline V CDR1 and CDR2: SEHNR, FQNEAQ (reference sequence). The V segment lost 5 bases and the J segment 3 bases; nucleotides outside the gene matches: 5. The CDR3 runs 15 residues.

The chain recombines TRBV7-2 with TRBJ1-2; perhaps TRBD1 as D (6 bases). Germline assignment: CDR1 SGHTA and CDR2 FQGNSA. V shed 1 base and J shed 6 bases, with 15 bases lying between them. The CDR3 runs to 15 residues. The CDR3 coding sequence is TGTGCCAGCAGCTTAGGGGGGCGGGGTGGAGATGGCTACACCTTC. Its protein is CASSLGGRGGDGYTF.

V usage is TRBV9 and J usage is TRBJ1-1; D unclear. The CDR3 totals 13 residues. Germline CDR1 SGDLS, CDR2 YYNGEE. Trimming removed 0 bases at V and 7 bases at J, with 10 bases between. CDR3 bases: TGTGCCAGCAGCGTAGGGGGTTCCAGTGAAGCTTTCTTT. Translated: CASSVGGSSEAFF.

The rearrangement joins TRBV7-9 to TRBJ1-5, with 8 bases matching TRBD1. This CDR3 region has 15 residues. Germline V gene lookup returns CDR1 SEHNR and CDR2 FQNEAQ (reference sequence). V was pared by 4 bases and J by 7 bases, with 9 bases of the junction left unmatched. The CDR3 reads CASSYDRGYGQPQHF. CDR3 nucleotides: TGTGCCAGCAGCTACGACAGGGGCTACGGCCAGCCCCAGCATTTT.

V usage is TRBV5-6 and J usage is TRBJ2-2; 11 bases fit TRBD2. V gave up 4 bases and J gave up 4 bases; unmatched junction bases: 3. The CDR3 totals 15 residues. CDR1 SGHDT and CDR2 YYEEEE come from the germline V gene. CDR3 loop: CASSPGLAATGELFF. CDR3 coding DNA: TGTGCCAGCAGCCCGGGACTAGCGGCCACCGGGGAGCTGTTTTTT.

The chain carries TRBV5-4 and TRBJ1-5; D ambiguous. The germline V gene encodes CDR1 SGHNT and CDR2 YYREEE (reference sequence). The V and J ends lost 2 bases and 6 bases respectively, with 9 bases between them. The CDR3 loop spans 13 amino acids. CDR3 loop: CASSFSPSQPQHF. For the CDR3, the DNA is TGTGCCAGCAGCTTCTCCCCGAGTCAGCCCCAGCATTTT.

This rearrangement joins TRBV7-9 to TRBJ1-5; 9 bases fit TRBD1. V lost 5 bases and J lost 2; bases outside the gene matches: 7. Per germline, CDR1 SEHNR and CDR2 FQNEAQ (reference sequence). The CDR3 consists of 16 residues. The CDR3 DNA is TGTGCCAGCAGCGCGAACAGGGGGCCTGGCAATCAGCCCCAGCATTTT. Its protein is CASSANRGPGNQPQHF.